Presented here are 19 T cell receptor beta chains from one specimen sequenced in a study of CXCR3-negative and CXCR3-positive naive CD8 T cells. cDNA libraries for TRB were generated by 5' RACE incorporating UMI labels. From its re-call of the 5' RACE reads, TCRdb lists each CDR3 protein once, without DNA. The sample table sets out 65,000 to 85,000 distinct CDR3 sequences. Sequenced input: naive CXCR3- CD8+ T cells from blood. Specified subset: CD45RO-CCR7+CD27+CD95- naive CD8+ T cells lacking CXCR3 (TNR3-). The receptors come from a human donor in good health. Some clones in this sample may be carry-over from other donors' samples.

The chain couples TRBV7-9 to TRBJ2-7. The CDR3 consists of 15 residues. Germline loops: CDR1 SEHNR, CDR2 FQNEAQ (reference sequence). CDR3 in amino acids: CASSLGGWGSYEQYF.

The CDR3: CASSAGTAYEQYF. The chain employs TRBV28 and TRBJ2-7; TCRdb selects TRBD1, and the lack of DNA leaves this call unchecked. CDR3 length equals 13 residues. Germline-derived CDR1 and CDR2 are MDHEN and SYDVKM.

The chain joins TRBV28 to TRBJ2-2; TCRdb outputs TRBD2, but without DNA this stays unchecked. Germline V gene lookup returns CDR1 MDHEN and CDR2 SYDVKM. This CDR3 is built from 16 residues. CDR3 region: CASSGLLAPLVGELFF.

This sequence joins TRBV5-1 and TRBJ2-2; TCRdb returns TRBD2, unconfirmable since there is no DNA. The CDR3 is made up of 16 amino acids. Germline-derived CDR1 and CDR2 are SGHRS and YFSETQ. This CDR3 reads CASSSGLAGNTGELFF. Together with reference TRBV5-1 and TRBJ2-2, the CDR3 gives the full variable domain: KAGVTQTPRYLIKTRGQQVTLSCSPISGHRSVSWYQQTPGQGLQFLFEYFSETQRNKGNFPGRFSGRQFSNSRSEMNVSTLELGDSALYLCASSSGLAGNTGELFFGEGSRLTVL.

The chain employs TRBV7-6 and TRBJ1-3; there is no DNA to check the TCRdb D call of TRBD1. Germline V gene data show CDR1 as SGHVS and CDR2 as FNYEAQ. CDR3 length equals 15 residues. CDR3 in amino acids: CASSSAGSAGNTIYF.

The rearrangement joins TRBV6-2 or TRBV6-3 to TRBJ1-2; absent DNA, TCRdb's TRBD1 call cannot be checked. CDR3 length: 11 amino acids. The germline V gene encodes CDR1 MNHEY and CDR2 SVGEGT. CDR3 amino acids: CASSQGHGYTF.

The chain has TRBV5-1 and TRBJ1-1; TCRdb indicates TRBD1, and absent DNA this call remains unverified. Germline lookup yields CDR1 SGHRS and CDR2 YFSETQ. The CDR3 consists of 14 residues. CDR3 region: CASSFASGGTEAFF. Looking up the rest from reference TRBV5-1 and TRBJ1-1 gives the full variable domain: KAGVTQTPRYLIKTRGQQVTLSCSPISGHRSVSWYQQTPGQGLQFLFEYFSETQRNKGNFPGRFSGRQFSNSRSEMNVSTLELGDSALYLCASSFASGGTEAFFGQGTRLTVV.

The gene calls are TRBV29-1 and TRBJ2-1; TCRdb returns TRBD2, unconfirmable since there is no DNA. Germline CDR1 and CDR2: SQVTM and ANQGSEA. This CDR3 comprises 18 residues. The CDR3 sequence is CSVEGWTSGSGLHREQFF.

The gene calls are TRBV20-1 and TRBJ2-5; the D call of TRBD2 rests on TCRdb alone, since no DNA is present to check it. CDR3 size: 15 residues. Looked up from germline, CDR1 is DFQATT and CDR2 is SNEGSKA (reference sequence). The chain's CDR3 is CSARDSGGDSGAQYF.

The genes are TRBV29-1 and TRBJ1-2; TCRdb designates TRBD1, a call that cannot be tested without DNA. CDR1 is SQVTM and CDR2 is ANQGSEA in the germline V gene. CDR3 length equals 13 residues. CDR3 in amino acids: CSAEMGDYYGYTF.

V is TRBV20-1 and J is TRBJ2-1; lacking DNA, the TRBD1 call made by TCRdb goes unchecked. The germline gives CDR1 DFQATT, CDR2 SNEGSKA (reference sequence). The CDR3 covers 18 residues. The CDR3 sequence is CSARDLRKGAGFGDEQFF.

The genes are TRBV14 and TRBJ2-1. The CDR3 is made up of 15 amino acids. Per germline, CDR1 SGHDN and CDR2 FVKESK. The CDR3: CASRPVGSSYNEQFF.

V and J are TRBV6-2 or TRBV6-3 and TRBJ2-5; TCRdb proposes TRBD1, but this gene call is untestable without DNA. The CDR3 covers 14 residues. From germline, CDR1 is MNHEY and CDR2 SVGEGT. The chain's CDR3 is CASSLGHPQETQYF.

The gene calls are TRBV20-1 and TRBJ2-7; there is no DNA to check the TCRdb D call of TRBD1. From germline, CDR1 is DFQATT and CDR2 SNEGSKA (reference sequence). The CDR3 extends over 15 amino acids. The CDR3 loop reads CSARYPRDGPYEQYF.

The gene calls are TRBV29-1 and TRBJ2-2. CDR1 is SQVTM and CDR2 is ANQGSEA in the germline V gene. The CDR3 contains 13 residues. This chain's CDR3 is CSVLTVNTGELFF.

The rearrangement uses TRBV5-1 and TRBJ2-1; checking the TCRdb D call of TRBD1 is not possible without DNA. Germline V CDR1 and CDR2: SGHRS, YFSETQ. This CDR3 has 14 residues. CDR3 loop: CASSQSTGGFEQFF.

V is TRBV13 and J is TRBJ2-1; as DNA is missing, the TRBD2 call by TCRdb cannot be tested. Germline V gives CDR1 PRHDT, CDR2 FYEKMQ (reference sequence). The CDR3 spans 15 residues. CDR3 residues: CASSAGLASLNEQFF.

The J gene is TRBJ2-2, the V gene TRBV28; TCRdb selects TRBD1, and the lack of DNA leaves this call unchecked. Per the germline V gene, CDR1 is MDHEN and CDR2 is SYDVKM. This CDR3 is built from 13 residues. The CDR3 loop is CASSMGGTGELFF.

The V call is TRBV28, the J call TRBJ2-1; the D gene TCRdb calls, TRBD1, cannot be checked with no DNA. The CDR3 is 14 amino acids. Germline V lookup: CDR1 MDHEN, CDR2 SYDVKM. The CDR3 here is CAGRRAGALNEQFF.